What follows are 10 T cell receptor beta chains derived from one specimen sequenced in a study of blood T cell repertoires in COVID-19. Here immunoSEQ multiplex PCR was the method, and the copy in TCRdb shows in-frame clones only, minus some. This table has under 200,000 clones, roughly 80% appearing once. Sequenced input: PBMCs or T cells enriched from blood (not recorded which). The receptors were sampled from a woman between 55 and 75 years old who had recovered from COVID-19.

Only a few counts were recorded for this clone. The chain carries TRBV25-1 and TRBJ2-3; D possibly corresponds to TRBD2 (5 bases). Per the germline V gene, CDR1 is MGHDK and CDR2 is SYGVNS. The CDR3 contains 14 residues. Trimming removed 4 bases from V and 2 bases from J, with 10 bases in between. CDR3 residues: CASSGTRDTDTQYF. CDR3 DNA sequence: TGTGCCAGCAGTGGGACTCGAGACACAGATACGCAGTATTTT.

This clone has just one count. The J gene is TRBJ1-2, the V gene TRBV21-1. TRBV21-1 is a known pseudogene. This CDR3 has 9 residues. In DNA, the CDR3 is TGTGCCAAGAGGAATGGCTACACCTTC. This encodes CAKRNGYTF.

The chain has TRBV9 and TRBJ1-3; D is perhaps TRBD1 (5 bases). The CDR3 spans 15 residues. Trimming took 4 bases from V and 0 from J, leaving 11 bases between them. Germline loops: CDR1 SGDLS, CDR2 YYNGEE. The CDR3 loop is CASSPGMSSGNTIYF. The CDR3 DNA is TGTGCCAGCAGCCCAGGGATGAGCTCTGGAAACACCATATATTTT.

CDR3 residues: CASSLLQVSGNTIYF. The CDR3 DNA follows: TGTGCCAGCAGTCTACTGCAGGTCTCTGGAAACACCATATATTTT. The chain couples TRBV28 to TRBJ1-3; D is unresolved. Germline V CDR1 and CDR2: MDHEN, SYDVKM. The CDR3 is 15 amino acids. V was pared by 5 bases and J by 0 bases, with 11 bases between.

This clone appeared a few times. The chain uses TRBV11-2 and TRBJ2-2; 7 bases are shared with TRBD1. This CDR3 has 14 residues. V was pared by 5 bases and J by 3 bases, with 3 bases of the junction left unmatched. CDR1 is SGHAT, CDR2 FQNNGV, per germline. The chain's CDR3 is CASSRDRDTGELFF. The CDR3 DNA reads TGTGCCAGCAGCCGCGACAGGGACACCGGGGAGCTGTTTTTT.

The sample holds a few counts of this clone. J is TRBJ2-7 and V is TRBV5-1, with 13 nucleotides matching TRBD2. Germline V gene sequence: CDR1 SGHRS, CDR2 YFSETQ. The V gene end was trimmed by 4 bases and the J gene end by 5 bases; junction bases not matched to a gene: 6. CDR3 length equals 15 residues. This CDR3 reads CASSATSGGANEQYF. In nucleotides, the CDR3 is TGCGCCAGCAGCGCTACTAGCGGGGGGGCCAACGAGCAGTACTTC. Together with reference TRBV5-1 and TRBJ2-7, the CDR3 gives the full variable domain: KAGVTQTPRYLIKTRGQQVTLSCSPISGHRSVSWYQQTPGQGLQFLFEYFSETQRNKGNFPGRFSGRQFSNSRSEMNVSTLELGDSALYLCASSATSGGANEQYFGPGTRLTVT.

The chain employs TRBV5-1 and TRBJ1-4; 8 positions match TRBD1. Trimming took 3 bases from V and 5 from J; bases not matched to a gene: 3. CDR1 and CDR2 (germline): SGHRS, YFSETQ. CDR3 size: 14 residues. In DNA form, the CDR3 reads TGCGCCAGCAGCTACAGACAGGGGAATGAAAAACTGTTTTTT. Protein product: CASSYRQGNEKLFF.

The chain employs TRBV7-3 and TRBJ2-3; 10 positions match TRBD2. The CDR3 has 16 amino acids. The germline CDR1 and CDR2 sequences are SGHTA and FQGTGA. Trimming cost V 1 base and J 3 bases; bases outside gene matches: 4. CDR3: CASSLNSGGITDTQYF. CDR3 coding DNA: TGTGCCAGCAGCTTAAATAGCGGGGGGATAACAGATACGCAGTATTTT.

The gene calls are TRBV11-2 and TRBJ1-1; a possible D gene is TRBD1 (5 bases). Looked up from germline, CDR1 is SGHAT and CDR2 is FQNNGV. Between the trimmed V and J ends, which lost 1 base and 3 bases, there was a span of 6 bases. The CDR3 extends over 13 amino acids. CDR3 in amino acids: CASSLAGYTEAFF. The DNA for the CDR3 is TGTGCCAGCAGCTTAGCAGGGTACACTGAAGCTTTCTTT.

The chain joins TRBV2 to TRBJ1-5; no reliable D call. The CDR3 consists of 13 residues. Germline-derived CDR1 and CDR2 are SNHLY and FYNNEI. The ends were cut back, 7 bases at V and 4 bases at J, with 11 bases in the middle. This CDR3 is CASNLDTNQPQHF. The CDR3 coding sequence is TGTGCCAGCAACCTAGATACAAATCAGCCCCAGCATTTT.